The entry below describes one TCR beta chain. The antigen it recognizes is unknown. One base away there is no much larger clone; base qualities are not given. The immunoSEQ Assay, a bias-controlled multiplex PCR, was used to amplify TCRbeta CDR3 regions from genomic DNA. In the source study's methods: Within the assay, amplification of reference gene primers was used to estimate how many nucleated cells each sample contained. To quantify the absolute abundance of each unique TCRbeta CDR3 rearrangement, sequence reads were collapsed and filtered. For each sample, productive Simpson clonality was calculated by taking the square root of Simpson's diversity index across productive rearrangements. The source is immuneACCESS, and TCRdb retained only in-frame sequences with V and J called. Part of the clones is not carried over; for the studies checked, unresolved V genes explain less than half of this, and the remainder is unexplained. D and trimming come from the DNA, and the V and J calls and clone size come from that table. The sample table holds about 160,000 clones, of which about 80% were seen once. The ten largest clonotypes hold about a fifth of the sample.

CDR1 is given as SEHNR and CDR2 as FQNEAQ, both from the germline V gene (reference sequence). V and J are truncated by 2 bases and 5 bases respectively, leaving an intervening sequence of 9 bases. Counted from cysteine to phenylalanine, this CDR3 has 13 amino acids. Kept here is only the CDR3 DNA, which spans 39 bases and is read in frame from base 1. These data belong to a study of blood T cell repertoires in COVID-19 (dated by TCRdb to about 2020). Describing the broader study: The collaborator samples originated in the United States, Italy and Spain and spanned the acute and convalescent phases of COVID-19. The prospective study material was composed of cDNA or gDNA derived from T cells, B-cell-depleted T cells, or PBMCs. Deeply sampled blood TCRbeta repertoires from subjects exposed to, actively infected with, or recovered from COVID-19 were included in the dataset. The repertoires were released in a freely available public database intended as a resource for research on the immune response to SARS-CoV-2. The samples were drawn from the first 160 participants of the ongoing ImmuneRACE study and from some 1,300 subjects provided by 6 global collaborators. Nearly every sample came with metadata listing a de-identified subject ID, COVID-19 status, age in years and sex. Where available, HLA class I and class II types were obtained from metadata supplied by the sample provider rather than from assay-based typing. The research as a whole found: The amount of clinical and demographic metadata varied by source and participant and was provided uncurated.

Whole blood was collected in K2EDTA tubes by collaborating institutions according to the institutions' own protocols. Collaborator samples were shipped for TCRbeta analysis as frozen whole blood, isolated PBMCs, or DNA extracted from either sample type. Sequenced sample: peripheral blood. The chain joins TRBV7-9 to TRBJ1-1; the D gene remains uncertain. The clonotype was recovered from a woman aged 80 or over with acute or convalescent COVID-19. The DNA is TGTGCCAGCAGCTTACTCGTAGAAACTGAAGCTTTCTTT. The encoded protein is CASSLLVETEAFF.